These T cell receptor beta chains were read from a single sample in a study of cytomegalovirus exposure and HLA in healthy donors. This table comes from immunoSEQ multiplex PCR, and its TCRdb copy is limited to in-frame clones, with some not included. There are 200,000 to 300,000 clones in the sample; 80% to 90% occur only once, and 0.2% to 0.3% lies in the top ten. Sequencing used PBMCs. All receptors derive from a girl aged 2 to 10 in good health and CMV-seronegative. CDR3s include the opening cysteine and the closing phenylalanine or tryptophan. Each record gives: V gene, clone size, D gene, J gene, CDR3 DNA, CDR3 protein. The D gene is left open where the match is weak. Where a row states a size, it is once, few, many or the class of an expanded clone; other rows omit it.

TRBV27,few,.,TRBJ2-5,TGTGCCAGCAGTTTCCTTCTTGGCGGGCGGTACCAAGAGACCCAGTACTTC,CASSFLLGGRYQETQYF
TRBV5-1,.,TRBD1,TRBJ2-6,TGCGCCAGCAGCTTGGTAGGGACAGGGTCCTCTGGGGCCAACGTCCTGACTTTC,CASSLVGTGSSGANVLTF
TRBV28,.,TRBD2,TRBJ2-2,TGTGCCAGCACTCTGAGCGGGACCCCGAGATCCGGGGAGCTGTTTTTT,CASTLSGTPRSGELFF
TRBV20-1,.,.,TRBJ1-2,TGCAGTGTGGTACACGACTATGGCTACACCTTC,CSVVHDYGYTF
TRBV5-1,.,TRBD2,TRBJ2-5,TGCGCCAGCAGCTTGGCGGCTAGCGGGCGTCAAGAGACCCAGTACTTC,CASSLAASGRQETQYF
TRBV19,.,TRBD1,TRBJ1-2,TGTGCCAGTAGTACGACAGGGGGCGACTATGGCTACACCTTC,CASSTTGGDYGYTF
TRBV5-4,.,TRBD2,TRBJ2-2,TGTGCCAGCAGCTTGGGCGGGAGTACCGGGGAGCTGTTTTTT,CASSLGGSTGELFF
TRBV27,.,TRBD2,TRBJ2-1,TGTGCCAGCAGTTATGGGGCTGGCGGGAGCGCCCACAATGAGCAGTTCTTC,CASSYGAGGSAHNEQFF
TRBV12-5,.,.,TRBJ2-7,TGTGCTAGTGCCGCCGACTCGATCGAGCAGTACTTC,CASAADSIEQYF
TRBV15,.,TRBD2,TRBJ2-7,TGTGCCACCAGCCTAGGACTAGCGGGGGCGTACGAGCAGTACTTC,CATSLGLAGAYEQYF
TRBV18,.,.,TRBJ2-2,TGTGCCAGCTCACCATCAACAGGGAACACCGGGGAGCTGTTTTTT,CASSPSTGNTGELFF
TRBV27,.,.,TRBJ2-1,TGTGCCAGCAGTTTATCGACATTTCGTCGAGCAGGTCGCAATGAGCAGTTCTTC,CASSLSTFRRAGRNEQFF
TRBV29-1,.,TRBD2,TRBJ2-1,TGCAGCGGATCCGGGACTAGCGGTCCCAATGAGCAGTTCTTC,CSGSGTSGPNEQFF
TRBV19,.,.,TRBJ1-4,TGTGCCAGTAGTTCCTCCCCAGGACACAGGAAAAATGAAAAACTGTTTTTT,CASSSSPGHRKNEKLFF
TRBV4-1,.,TRBD1,TRBJ1-2,TGCGCCAGCAGCCAAGAATCAACAGGGGTCGGCTATGGCTACACCTTC,CASSQESTGVGYGYTF
TRBV30,.,.,TRBJ2-2,TGTGCCTGGAGTGTAGGGGCGGGGACCGGGGAGCTGTTTTTT,CAWSVGAGTGELFF
TRBV5-1,.,.,TRBJ1-3,TGCGCCAGCAGCTTGATAGATAACAGCTCTGGAAACACCATATATTTT,CASSLIDNSSGNTIYF
TRBV19,.,TRBD1,TRBJ2-1,TGTGCCAGTAGTATGCAGGGGGTCAACCCCTACAATGAGCAGTTCTTC,CASSMQGVNPYNEQFF
TRBV6-5,.,.,TRBJ2-1,TGTGCAGCGGTGAATGAGCAGTTCTTC,CAAVNEQFF
TRBV4-2,.,.,TRBJ1-1,TGTGCCAGCAGCCAATTACGGGCGGGCGACACTGAAGCTTTCTTT,CASSQLRAGDTEAFF
TRBV6-6,.,TRBD1,TRBJ2-1,TGTGCCAGCAGTCAGGGACAGACCTACAATGAGCAGTTCTTC,CASSQGQTYNEQFF
TRBV5-6,.,.,TRBJ2-7,TGTGCCAGCAGCTTGTTGAGTCAGGGAAGGAACGAGCAGTACTTC,CASSLLSQGRNEQYF
TRBV9,.,TRBD1,TRBJ1-1,TGTGCCAGCAGCGTGACAGGGGGCGTGAACACTGAAGCTTTCTTT,CASSVTGGVNTEAFF
TRBV2,.,.,TRBJ2-3,TGTGCCAGCAGAGGGTATAGCGTTGCCCCAGATACGCAGTATTTT,CASRGYSVAPDTQYF
TRBV4-1,.,TRBD1,TRBJ1-2,TGCGCCAGCAGCCAAGATCCAGGGGGCGTTAGTGGCTACACCTTC,CASSQDPGGVSGYTF
TRBV11-2,.,.,TRBJ2-7,TGTGCCAGCAGCTTAGGGCGAGCGGGCTCCTACGAGCAGTACTTC,CASSLGRAGSYEQYF
TRBV6-1,.,TRBD1,TRBJ1-1,TGTGCCAGCAGACAGGGGCGGGACACTGAAGCTTTCTTT,CASRQGRDTEAFF
TRBV5-1,.,.,TRBJ1-6,TGCGCCAGCAGCTTTATAGGGAGCTCCTATAATTCACCCCTCCACTTT,CASSFIGSSYNSPLHF
TRBV6-1,.,.,TRBJ1-1,TGTGCCAGCAGTGAACGGTCCCTGAACACTGAAGCTTTCTTT,CASSERSLNTEAFF
TRBV23-1,.,.,TRBJ2-1,TGCGCCAGCACCTGGGACTTCGGTGGGTCACAGTTCTTC,CASTWDFGGSQFF
TRBV2,.,TRBD1,TRBJ1-2,TGTGCCAGCAGTGTCTTGGGACAGGGGGCGAGAGACTATGGCTACACCTTC,CASSVLGQGARDYGYTF
TRBV6-1,.,.,TRBJ1-1,TGTGCCAGCAGTGAGTTCACAGGGCGGAGTGAAGCTTTCTTT,CASSEFTGRSEAFF
TRBV7-3,.,TRBD1,TRBJ2-7,TGTGCCAGCAGCTTCGGTGGGACAGGGTACGAGCAGTACTTC,CASSFGGTGYEQYF
TRBV5-1,once,TRBD2,TRBJ2-3,TGCGCCAGCAGCTTGGGACTAGCGGGGGTCCCCTCCGTAGATACGCAGTATTTT,CASSLGLAGVPSVDTQYF
TRBV6-5,.,TRBD1,TRBJ1-2,TGTGCCAGCAGCAGCGCCGGGACAGGGTACCATGGCTACACCTTC,CASSSAGTGYHGYTF
TRBV19,.,.,TRBJ1-5,TGTGCCAGTAAGGGGCAGGGTAATCAGCCCCAGCATTTT,CASKGQGNQPQHF
TRBV30,few,TRBD1,TRBJ2-7,TGTGCCTGGAGTGTTCCCAGGGGGATTCCAGAGTACTTC,CAWSVPRGIPEYF
TRBV5-4,.,TRBD2,TRBJ2-1,TGTGCCAGCAGCTTCCAAGCGGGGGGAAACAATGAGCAGTTCTTC,CASSFQAGGNNEQFF
TRBV4-1,.,.,TRBJ2-7,TGCGCCAGCAGCCAACCCGGACAGTTCTACGAGCAGTACTTC,CASSQPGQFYEQYF
TRBV5-1,once,.,TRBJ2-1,TGCGCCAGCAGCCCCGTGGCCGGGGACAATGAGCAGTTCTTC,CASSPVAGDNEQFF
TRBV7-9,.,.,TRBJ2-5,TGTGCCAGCAGCCTAAAGAATATGGCCCAGTACTTC,CASSLKNMAQYF
TRBV5-1,.,TRBD2,TRBJ2-2,TGCGCCAGCAGCCAGGGAGCGGGAGACACCGGGGAGCTGTTTTTT,CASSQGAGDTGELFF
TRBV5-4,.,.,TRBJ2-7,TGTGCCAGCAGCTCGGTATCGCCTCACGGGTCCGAGCAGTACTTC,CASSSVSPHGSEQYF
TRBV19,.,.,TRBJ1-5,TGTGCCAGTAGTATCCCAGGGGTCTGGGGCAATCAGCCCCAGCATTTT,CASSIPGVWGNQPQHF
TRBV29-1,.,TRBD2,TRBJ2-7,TGCAGCGTTGACGGGACTAGCGGGGCCTCCTACGAGCAGTACTTC,CSVDGTSGASYEQYF
TRBV10-1,.,TRBD1,TRBJ2-5,TGCGCCAGCAGACAGGGGCTGGGGGAGACCCAGTACTTC,CASRQGLGETQYF
TRBV5-4,.,.,TRBJ2-3,TGTGCCAGCAGCGGGCAGTCAGGGGTATTGGTAGATACGCAGTATTTT,CASSGQSGVLVDTQYF
TRBV13,.,TRBD2,TRBJ2-7,TGTGCCAGCAGCTTTGGGACTAGCGGTTCCTACGAGCAGTACTTC,CASSFGTSGSYEQYF
TRBV6-1,.,.,TRBJ1-5,TGTGCCAGCTTCCGTCCACAGGGTGGGGGTCAGCCCCAGCATTTT,CASFRPQGGGQPQHF